This T cell receptor (beta chain) appears in the sequencing data of a study of glioma-infiltrating T cells. Study in general: Glioblastomas were WHO grade IV, sampled at first diagnosis; low-grade were grade II. Before surgery, glioma patients received dexamethasone for at most six days. The study, taken as a whole, reports: Non-neoplastic patients had below-expected tissue-blood divergence, while all gliomas exceeded expectation. A blood CDR3 motif signature was depleted in highly divergent patients.

Using RNA template, CDR3s of TCR alpha and beta were amplified with iRepertoire arm-PCR. TCRdb re-derived calls from the multiplex PCR reads in MiXCR, one entry per CDR3 protein. The table lists a few hundred thousand distinct CDR3 sequences, 41% of them singletons. The CDR3 contains 14 residues. The germline V gene has CDR1 MDHEN and CDR2 SYDVKM. Comment on this clonotype: The antigen remains undetermined. A much larger clone lies one base from this, so it may be a read error.

The sample was glioma tissue, nonneoplastic brain tissue, or PBMCs (not recorded which). This TCR derives from a human donor with low-grade glioma or glioblastoma, undergoing nonglioma brain surgery, or in good health (not recorded which). The chain links TRBV28 to TRBJ2-5; D remains unclear. Here the CDR3 DNA reads TGTGCCAGCAGTTCCGACAATTTACAAGAGACCCAGAACTTC. This codes for CASSSDNLQETQNF.